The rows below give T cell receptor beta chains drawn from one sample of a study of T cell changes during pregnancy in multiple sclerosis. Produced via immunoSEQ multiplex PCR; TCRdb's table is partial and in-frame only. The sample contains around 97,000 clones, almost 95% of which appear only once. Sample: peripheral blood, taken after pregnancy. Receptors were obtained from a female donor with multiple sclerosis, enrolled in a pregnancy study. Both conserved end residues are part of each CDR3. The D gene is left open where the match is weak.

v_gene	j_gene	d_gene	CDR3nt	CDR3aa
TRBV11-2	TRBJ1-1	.	TGTGCCAGCAGCAAAGGCAGGGCCTATGAAGCTTTCTTT	CASSKGRAYEAFF
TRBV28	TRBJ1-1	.	TGTGCCAGCGACCACAGCCAAAACACTGAAGCTTTCTTT	CASDHSQNTEAFF
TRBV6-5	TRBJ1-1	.	TGTGCCAGCTATCCACACCAGAACACTGAAGCTTTCTTT	CASYPHQNTEAFF
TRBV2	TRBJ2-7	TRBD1	TGTGCCAGCAGAGCCCCGGGACAGGGGGCGCGATACGAGCAGTACTTC	CASRAPGQGARYEQYF
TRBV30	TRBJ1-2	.	TGTGCCTGGATGAACCCTCCCCTCTTCAGGGACTATGGCTACACCTTC	CAWMNPPLFRDYGYTF
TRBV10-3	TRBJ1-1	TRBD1	TGTGCCATCAGTGACAGGGGGCCTGAAGCTTTCTTT	CAISDRGPEAFF
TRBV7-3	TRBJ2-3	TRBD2	TGTGCCAGCAGCCCCCTCGGCGGGGGGCGGGGGATCACAGATACGCAGTATTTT	CASSPLGGGRGITDTQYF
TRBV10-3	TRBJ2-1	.	TGTGCCATCAGTGAAATAGGTCCGGGGGAGCAGTTCTTC	CAISEIGPGEQFF
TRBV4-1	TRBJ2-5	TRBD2	TGCGCCAGCAGCCCATCGACTAGCGGGAGGGAGGAGACCCAGTACTTC	CASSPSTSGREETQYF
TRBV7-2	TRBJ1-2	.	TGTGCCAGCACCTTGGGAGGCTATGGCTACACCTTC	CASTLGGYGYTF
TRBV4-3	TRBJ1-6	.	TGCGCCAGCAGCCAAGAAGGCAGGGGTTCACCCCTCCACTTT	CASSQEGRGSPLHF
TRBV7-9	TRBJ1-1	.	TGTGCCAGCAGCCTTCAGGGGCCGCAGGTCACTGAAGCTTTCTTT	CASSLQGPQVTEAFF
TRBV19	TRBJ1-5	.	TGTGCCAGTACCCTAGCCAGGGGAAGCGGCAATCAGCCCCAGCATTTT	CASTLARGSGNQPQHF
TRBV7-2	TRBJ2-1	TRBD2	TGTGCCAGCAGCCTTGCCGGGACTAGCGATTTTGGTGAGCAGTTCTTC	CASSLAGTSDFGEQFF
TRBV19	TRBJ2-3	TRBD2	TGTGCCACCGACTCAGCGGGGGGGCATGATACGCAGTATTTT	CATDSAGGHDTQYF
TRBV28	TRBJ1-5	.	TGTGCCAGCAGTTCCGGGGGGGGCAATCAGCCCCAGCATTTT	CASSSGGGNQPQHF
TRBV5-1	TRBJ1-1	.	TGCGCCAGCAGGCTTGTTTCAGGGGCCCGGAACACTGAAGCTTTCTTT	CASRLVSGARNTEAFF
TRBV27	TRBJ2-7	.	TGTGCCAGCAGTCCCGGTGTCTACCCTTTTGAGCAGTACTTC	CASSPGVYPFEQYF
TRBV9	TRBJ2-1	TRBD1	TGTGCCAGCAGCATGACAGGGTGGGAATCCTACAATGAGCAGTTCTTC	CASSMTGWESYNEQFF